The entry below gives a single T cell receptor (beta chain) sequence along with its context. The sample belongs to a study of regulatory T cells in long-lasting Graves disease. iRepertoire HTBI primers and Arm-PCR of CDR3 regions built TCR beta libraries. TCRdb reprocessed the multiplex PCR reads with MiXCR, giving one entry per CDR3 protein. The sample consists of roughly 420,000 distinct CDR3 sequences, around 16% of them appearing once. Sample time point: newly diagnosed GD, antithyroid drugs for less than 3 months. Following extraction of RNA from PBMCs, that RNA was used to make the TCR library. The CDR3 loop spans 14 amino acids. V trimming: 4 bases; J trimming: 0 bases; junction bases outside the gene matches: 1. In germline, CDR1 is ENHRY, CDR2 SYGVKD.

The clonotype was recovered from a female donor with Graves disease. The material was peripheral blood mononuclear cells (PBMCs), obtained at new diagnosis, from a patient treated with antithyroid drugs. The chain carries TRBV10-3 and TRBJ2-7; TRBD1 matches 9 bases. This CDR3 is CAISGGQGSYEQYF. DNA for the CDR3: TGTGCCATCAGTGGGGGACAGGGCTCCTACGAGCAGTACTTC.